Following are 3 T cell receptor beta chains from one sample sequenced in a study of T cells after yellow fever vaccination. TCRdb independently ran MiXCR on the 5' RACE reads; one entry per CDR3 protein. The sample carries some 500,000 distinct CDR3 sequences, roughly 13% recorded once. Source: PBMCs, taken on the day of the yellow fever booster vaccination. Receptors were obtained from a man aged 25 to 45 who received the YFV17D yellow fever vaccine.

This clonotype was seen a few times. The CDR3 DNA is TGTGCCAGCAACGCCATGCAGGGGTCCACTGAAGCTTTCTTT. Translation gives CASNAMQGSTEAFF. The V gene is TRBV12-3 or TRBV12-4, the J gene TRBJ1-1; weak D call: TRBD1 (6 bases). V was cut by 7 bases and J by 4 bases, with 16 bases left in between. This CDR3 contains 14 residues.

This chain joins TRBV6-2 or TRBV6-3 and TRBJ1-5; 7 nucleotides line up with TRBD1. J was trimmed by 13 bases and V by 2 bases; bases with no gene match: 11. The germline V gene encodes CDR1 MNHEY and CDR2 SVGEGT. This CDR3 is built from 14 residues. The CDR3 bases are TGTGCCAGCAGTTACCCCCCGGGACAGCCGGCTCAGCATTTT. This translates into CASSYPPGQPAQHF.

V gene TRBV20-1 combines with J gene TRBJ2-4, with D possibly TRBD2 on 6 matching bases. Germline V gene data show CDR1 as DFQATT and CDR2 as SNEGSKA (reference sequence). The CDR3 is made up of 18 amino acids. Trimming shortened V by 3 bases and J by 10 bases, and 31 bases separated the two germline ends. The CDR3 coding sequence is TGCAGTGCTAGGGGACCTGGACCTACCAATCTGGTCGGGAGTATTCAGTACTTC. Amino acid sequence: CSARGPGPTNLVGSIQYF.